This TCR beta chain was sequenced in a study of T cell responses to AZD1222 COVID-19 vaccine. Between the trimmed V and J ends, which lost 7 bases and 2 bases, there was a span of 12 bases. CDR3 length equals 14 residues. Germline assignment: CDR1 SNHLY and CDR2 FYNNEI. Measured with immunoSEQ multiplex PCR; TCRdb has only the in-frame clones, and not every one. The sample holds 140,000 to 150,000 clones, 85% to 95% seen once. Note on this clone: Its matching antigen is unknown.

Study-level findings and limits: Compared with day 0, the breadth and depth of the Spike-specific TCR repertoire rose significantly after two doses of AZD1222. A mostly white British donor set with more females was recruited, and clonal diversity was possibly underestimated. As reported, nearly half of all spike-specific TCRs target variant regions that are unmutated.

V and J are TRBV2 and TRBJ2-1; the D is unclear. This clonotype originated in an adult in good health. Material: peripheral blood, obtained on day 0 of MenACWY control vaccination. The CDR3 loop is CASTLHRTYNEQFF. The DNA for the CDR3 is TGTGCCAGCACCCTTCACCGAACCTACAATGAGCAGTTCTTC.